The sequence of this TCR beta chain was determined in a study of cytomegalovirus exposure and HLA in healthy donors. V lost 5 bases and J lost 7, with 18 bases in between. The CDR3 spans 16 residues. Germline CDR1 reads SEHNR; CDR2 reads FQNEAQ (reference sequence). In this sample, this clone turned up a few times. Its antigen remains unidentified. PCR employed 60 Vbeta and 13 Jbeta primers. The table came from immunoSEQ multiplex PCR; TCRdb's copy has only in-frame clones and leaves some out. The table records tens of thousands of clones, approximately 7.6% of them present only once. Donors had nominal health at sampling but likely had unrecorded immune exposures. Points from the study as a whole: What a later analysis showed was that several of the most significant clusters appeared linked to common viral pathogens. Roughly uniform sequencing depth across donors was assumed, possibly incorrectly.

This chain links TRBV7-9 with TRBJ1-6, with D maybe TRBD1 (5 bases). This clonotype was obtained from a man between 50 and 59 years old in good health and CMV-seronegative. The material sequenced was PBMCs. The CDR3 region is CASSLRGSRGNSPLHF. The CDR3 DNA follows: TGTGCCAGCAGCCTTAGGGGTTCGCGGGGGAATTCACCCCTCCACTTT.